This T cell receptor beta chain is drawn from a study of T cells in Graves' hyperthyroidism and ophthalmopathy. Study-wide results and caveats: A model of 13 V-J features distinguished ophthalmopathy from stable hyperthyroidism. Most thyroid clonotypes expanded above 0.001 were also detected in blood.

TCR beta CDR3 regions were amplified from RNA. When the TCR CDR3 underwent first-round RT-PCR, the HTBI primer set was used. Via MiXCR, TCRdb re-called the multiplex PCR reads, giving one row per CDR3 protein. The sample contains fewer than 700,000 distinct CDR3 sequences, roughly a sixth of which appear only once. This clonotype was seen at least ten times. Antigen: not known. Per germline, CDR1 KGHSH and CDR2 LQKENI. The CDR3 has 13 amino acids. Deletions cut 3 bases from V and 2 bases from J, with 5 bases between. This chain joins TRBV18 and TRBJ1-3; D is unresolved. Input material: blood. This TCR was recovered from a woman under 30 with Graves' ophthalmopathy. The CDR3 DNA is TGTGCCAGCTCACCCGGGACTGGAAACACCATATATTTT. This gives the protein CASSPGTGNTIYF.